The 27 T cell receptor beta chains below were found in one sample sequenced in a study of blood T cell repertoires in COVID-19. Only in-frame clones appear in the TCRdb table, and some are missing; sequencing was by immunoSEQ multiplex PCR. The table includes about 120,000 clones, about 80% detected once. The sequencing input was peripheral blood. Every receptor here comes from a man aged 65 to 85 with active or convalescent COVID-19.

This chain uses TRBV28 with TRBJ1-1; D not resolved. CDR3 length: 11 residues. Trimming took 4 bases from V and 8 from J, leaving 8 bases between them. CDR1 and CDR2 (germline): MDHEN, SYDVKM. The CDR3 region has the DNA TGTGCCAGCAGTTCCTCCGTGGAAGCTTTCTTT. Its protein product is CASSSSVEAFF.

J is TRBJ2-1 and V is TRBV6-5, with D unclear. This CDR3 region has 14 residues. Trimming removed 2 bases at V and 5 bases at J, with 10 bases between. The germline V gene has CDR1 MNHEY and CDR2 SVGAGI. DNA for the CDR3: TGTGCCAGCAGTTACGGCACAGAAAACAATGAGCAGTTCTTC. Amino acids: CASSYGTENNEQFF.

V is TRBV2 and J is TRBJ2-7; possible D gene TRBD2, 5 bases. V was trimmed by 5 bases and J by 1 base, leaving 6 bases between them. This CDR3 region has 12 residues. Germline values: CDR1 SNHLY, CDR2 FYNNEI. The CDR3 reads CASSWESYEQYF. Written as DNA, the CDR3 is TGTGCCAGCAGTTGGGAGTCCTACGAGCAGTACTTC.

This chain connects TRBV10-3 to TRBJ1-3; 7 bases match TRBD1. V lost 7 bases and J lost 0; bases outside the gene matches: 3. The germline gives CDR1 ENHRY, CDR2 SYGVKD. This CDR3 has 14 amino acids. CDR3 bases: TGTGCCATCACTAGGGACAGCTCTGGAAACACCATATATTTT. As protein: CAITRDSSGNTIYF.

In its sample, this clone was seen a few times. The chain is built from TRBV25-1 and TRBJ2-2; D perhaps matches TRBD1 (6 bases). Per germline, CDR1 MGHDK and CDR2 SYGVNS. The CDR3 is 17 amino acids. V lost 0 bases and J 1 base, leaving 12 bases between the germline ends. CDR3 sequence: CASSEYFRGQNTGELFF. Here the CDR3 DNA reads TGTGCCAGCAGTGAATATTTCAGGGGTCAGAACACCGGGGAGCTGTTTTTT.

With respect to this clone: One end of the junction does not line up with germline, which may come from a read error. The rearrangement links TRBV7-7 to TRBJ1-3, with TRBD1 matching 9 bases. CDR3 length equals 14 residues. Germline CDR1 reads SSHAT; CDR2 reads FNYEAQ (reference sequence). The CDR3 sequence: CASSAGTGRNTIYF. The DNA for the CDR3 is TGTGCTAGCAGCGCGGGGACAGGGAGAAACACCATATATTTT.

CDR3 protein: CASSTHRDRGRETQYF. CDR3 coding DNA: TGTGCCAGCAGCACACACCGGGACAGGGGGCGGGAGACCCAGTACTTC. This sequence joins TRBV11-3 and TRBJ2-5; 12 nucleotides align to TRBD1. There are 16 residues in the CDR3. CDR1 and CDR2 from the germline V gene are SGHNT and YENEEA. Unmatched junction bases numbered 9, after V lost 5 bases and J lost 5 bases.

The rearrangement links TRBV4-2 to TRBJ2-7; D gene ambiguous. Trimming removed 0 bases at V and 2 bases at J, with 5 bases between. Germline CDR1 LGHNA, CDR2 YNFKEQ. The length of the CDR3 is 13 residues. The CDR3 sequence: CASSQETAYEQYF. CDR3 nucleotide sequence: TGTGCCAGCAGCCAAGAAACTGCCTACGAGCAGTACTTC.

CDR3 amino acids: CASRAGGQKRNEQFF. CDR3 in DNA: TGTGCCAGCAGGGCCGGGGGGCAGAAGAGAAATGAGCAGTTCTTC. This sequence joins TRBV6-5 and TRBJ2-1; D might be TRBD2 (7 bases). Trimming stripped 6 bases from V and 7 bases from J, with 19 bases between. From germline, CDR1 is MNHEY and CDR2 SVGAGI. The CDR3 has 15 amino acids.

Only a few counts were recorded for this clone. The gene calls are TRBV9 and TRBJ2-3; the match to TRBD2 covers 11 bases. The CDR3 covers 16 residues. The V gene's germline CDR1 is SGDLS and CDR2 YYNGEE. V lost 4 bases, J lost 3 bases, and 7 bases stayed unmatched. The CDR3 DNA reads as TGTGCCAGCAGCCCCGGGACTAGCGGAATTACAGATACGCAGTATTTT. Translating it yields CASSPGTSGITDTQYF.

CDR3 sequence: CASSRGRENTGELFF. The CDR3 DNA follows: TGCGCCAGCAGCCGGGGGAGGGAGAACACCGGGGAGCTGTTTTTT. V gene TRBV5-1 combines with J gene TRBJ2-2, with 7 bases that match TRBD2. The CDR3 is 15 amino acids. Germline V lookup: CDR1 SGHRS, CDR2 YFSETQ. V gave up 4 bases and J gave up 1 base; unmatched junction bases: 4.

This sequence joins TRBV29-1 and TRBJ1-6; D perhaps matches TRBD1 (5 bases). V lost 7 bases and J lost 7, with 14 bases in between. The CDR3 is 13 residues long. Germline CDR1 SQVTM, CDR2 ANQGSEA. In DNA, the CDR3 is TGCAGCGCCACGACAGACTCGAATTCACCCCTCCACTTT. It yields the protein CSATTDSNSPLHF.

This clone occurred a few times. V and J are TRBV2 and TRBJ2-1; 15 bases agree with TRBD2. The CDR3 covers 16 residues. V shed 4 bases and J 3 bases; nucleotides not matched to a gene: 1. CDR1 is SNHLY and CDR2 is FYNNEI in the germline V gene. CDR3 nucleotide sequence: TGTGCCAGCAGTGTGGGACTAGCGGGAGGCTACAATGAGCAGTTCTTC. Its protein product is CASSVGLAGGYNEQFF. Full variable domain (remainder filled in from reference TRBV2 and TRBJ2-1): EPEVTQTPSHQVTQMGQEVILRCVPISNHLYFYWYRQILGQKVEFLVSFYNNEISEKSEIFDDQFSVERPDGSNFTLKIRSTKLEDSAMYFCASSVGLAGGYNEQFFGPGTRLTVL.

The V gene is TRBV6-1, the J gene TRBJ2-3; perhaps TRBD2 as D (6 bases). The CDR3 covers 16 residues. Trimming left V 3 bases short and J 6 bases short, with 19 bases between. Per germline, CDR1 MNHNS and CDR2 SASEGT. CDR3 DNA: TGTGCCAGCAGTGAGATGGCTAGCGCGGAAGGGGATACGCAGTATTTT. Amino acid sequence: CASSEMASAEGDTQYF.

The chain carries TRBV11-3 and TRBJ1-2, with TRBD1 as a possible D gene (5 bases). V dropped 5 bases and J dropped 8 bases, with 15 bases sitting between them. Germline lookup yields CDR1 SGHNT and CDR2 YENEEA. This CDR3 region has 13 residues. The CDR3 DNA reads TGTGCCAGCAGCGCCCTGTCAGGGCCAGGCTACACCTTC. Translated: CASSALSGPGYTF.

Here the CDR3 reads CASSTGTAGNTIYF. CDR3 nucleotide sequence: TGTGCCAGCAGCACCGGGACAGCTGGAAACACCATATATTTT. The chain recombines TRBV28 with TRBJ1-3, with TRBD1 identical over 7 bases. This CDR3 has 14 residues. V lost 6 bases to trimming and J lost 2 bases; unmatched junction nucleotides: 4. The germline V gene has CDR1 MDHEN and CDR2 SYDVKM.

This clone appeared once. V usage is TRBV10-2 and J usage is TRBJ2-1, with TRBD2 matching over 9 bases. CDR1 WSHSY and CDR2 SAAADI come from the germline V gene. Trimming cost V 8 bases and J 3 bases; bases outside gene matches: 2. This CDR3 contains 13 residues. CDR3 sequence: CASGTSFYNEQFF. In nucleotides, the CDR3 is TGCGCCAGCGGGACTAGCTTCTACAATGAGCAGTTCTTC.

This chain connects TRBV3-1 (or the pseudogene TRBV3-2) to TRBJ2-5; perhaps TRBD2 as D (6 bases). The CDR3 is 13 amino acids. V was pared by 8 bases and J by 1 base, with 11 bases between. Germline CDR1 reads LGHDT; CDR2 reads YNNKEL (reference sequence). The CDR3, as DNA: TGTGCCAGCGGCCTGGGGGGCCAAGAGACCCAGTACTTC. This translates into CASGLGGQETQYF.

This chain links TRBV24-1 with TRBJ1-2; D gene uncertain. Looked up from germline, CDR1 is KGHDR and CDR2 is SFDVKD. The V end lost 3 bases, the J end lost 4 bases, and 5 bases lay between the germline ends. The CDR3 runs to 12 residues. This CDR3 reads CATSDQSYGYTF. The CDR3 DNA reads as TGTGCCACCAGTGATCAGTCCTATGGCTACACCTTC.

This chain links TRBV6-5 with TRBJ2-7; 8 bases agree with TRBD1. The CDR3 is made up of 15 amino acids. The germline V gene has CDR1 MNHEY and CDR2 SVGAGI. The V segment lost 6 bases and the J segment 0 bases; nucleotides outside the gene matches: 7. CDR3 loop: CASRPDRGHSYEQYF. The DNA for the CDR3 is TGTGCCAGCAGACCAGACAGGGGACACTCCTACGAGCAGTACTTC.

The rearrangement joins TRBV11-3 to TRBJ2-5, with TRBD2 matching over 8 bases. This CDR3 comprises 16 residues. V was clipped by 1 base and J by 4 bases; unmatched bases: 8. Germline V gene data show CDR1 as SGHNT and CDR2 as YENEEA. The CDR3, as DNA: TGTGCCAGCAGCTTAGTTACGGGGGGGCCACGAGAGACCCAGTACTTC. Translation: CASSLVTGGPRETQYF.

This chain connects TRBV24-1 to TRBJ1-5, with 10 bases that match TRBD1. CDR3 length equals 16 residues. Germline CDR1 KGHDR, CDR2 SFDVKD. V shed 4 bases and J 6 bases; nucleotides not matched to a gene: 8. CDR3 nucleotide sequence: TGTGCCACCAGTGACCCTGGACAGGGGGACGGTCAGCCCCAGCATTTT. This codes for CATSDPGQGDGQPQHF.

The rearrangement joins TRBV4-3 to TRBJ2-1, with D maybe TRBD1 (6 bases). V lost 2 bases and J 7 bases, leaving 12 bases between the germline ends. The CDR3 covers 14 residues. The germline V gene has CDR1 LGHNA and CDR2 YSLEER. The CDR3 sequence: CASSQRPGENEQFF. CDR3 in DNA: TGCGCCAGCAGCCAACGCCCAGGGGAAAATGAGCAGTTCTTC.

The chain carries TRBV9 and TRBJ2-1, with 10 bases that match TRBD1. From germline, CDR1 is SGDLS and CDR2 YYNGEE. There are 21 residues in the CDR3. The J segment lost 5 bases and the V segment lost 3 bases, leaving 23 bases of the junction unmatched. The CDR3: CASSGIKDRGPLFGHHNEQFF. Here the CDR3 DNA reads TGTGCCAGCAGCGGAATAAAAGACAGGGGGCCTCTCTTTGGGCATCACAATGAGCAGTTCTTC.

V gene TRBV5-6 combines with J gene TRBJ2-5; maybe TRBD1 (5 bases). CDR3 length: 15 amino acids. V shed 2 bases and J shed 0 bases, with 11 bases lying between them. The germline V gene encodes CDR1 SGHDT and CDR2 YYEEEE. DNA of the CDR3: TGTGCCAGCAGCTTACAGGCAAAGAACCAAGAGACCCAGTACTTC. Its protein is CASSLQAKNQETQYF.

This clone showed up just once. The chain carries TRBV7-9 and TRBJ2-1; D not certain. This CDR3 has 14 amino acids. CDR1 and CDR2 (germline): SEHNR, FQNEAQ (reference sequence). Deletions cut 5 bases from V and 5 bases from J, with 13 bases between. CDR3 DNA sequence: TGTGCCAGCAGCGTAGGGCACGGAGACAATGAGCAGTTCTTC. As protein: CASSVGHGDNEQFF.

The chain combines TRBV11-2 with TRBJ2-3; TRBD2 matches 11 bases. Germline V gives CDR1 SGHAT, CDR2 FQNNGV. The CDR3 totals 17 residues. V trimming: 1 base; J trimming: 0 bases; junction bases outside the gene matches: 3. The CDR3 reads CASSLGLAGTSTDTQYF. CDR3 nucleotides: TGTGCCAGCAGCTTAGGACTAGCGGGGACTAGCACAGATACGCAGTATTTT.